The rows below give T cell receptor beta chains drawn from one sample of a study of T-cell reconstitution after alpha-beta-depleted transplantation in children. In TCRdb, the PCR reads were re-called with MiXCR into one record per CDR3 protein. Of about 640,000 distinct CDR3 sequences in the sample, about 15% were seen once. The sequenced sample was PBMCs from the stem cell graft donor, obtained from the stem cell graft. These receptors originate from a human donor who donated a stem cell graft to a child with acute myeloid leukemia. The CDR3 runs from the conserved cysteine through the conserved F or W. The D gene is left open where the match is weak. Size is omitted from some rows. Given values are once, few, many or a class for expanded clones.

- TRBD1 TRBJ2-1 TRBV15 TGTGCCACCAGCAAAGGGGGGGGACAGGGGGCGAGAAGCTCCTACAATGAGCAGTTCTTC CATSKGGGQGARSSYNEQFF
- - TRBJ1-5 TRBV5-1 TGCGCCAGCAGCCCACACGGGGGGCAGGGCGTGAGCAATCAGCCCCAGCATTTT CASSPHGGQGVSNQPQHF
many TRBD1 TRBJ1-6 TRBV7-2 TGTGCCAGCAGCTCCTTGGACAGGGCAGACAATTCACCCCTCCACTTT CASSSLDRADNSPLHF
many TRBD2 TRBJ2-1 TRBV29-1 TGCAGCGTTGTTCGGCTAGCGGGGGGGCAGTCCTACAATGAGCAGTTCTTC CSVVRLAGGQSYNEQFF
few - TRBJ2-3 TRBV9 TGTGCCAGCAACGGGGCCTACACAGATACGCAGTATTTT CASNGAYTDTQYF
many TRBD1 TRBJ2-7 TRBV10-2 TGCGCCAGCAGTCGGGACAGGTCCTACGAGCAGTACTTC CASSRDRSYEQYF
many TRBD1 TRBJ1-1 TRBV7-2 TGTGCCAGCAGCCCCAGGGGGATGAACACTGAAGCTTTCTTT CASSPRGMNTEAFF
- - TRBJ1-4 TRBV7-2 TGTGCCAGCAGCTTGACAGTGACTAATGAAAAACTGTTTTTT CASSLTVTNEKLFF
few TRBD2 TRBJ2-1 TRBV20-1 TGCAGTGCTAGGGGACATGCGGGGGGAAAATCCTACAATGAGCAGTTCTTC CSARGHAGGKSYNEQFF
many TRBD1 TRBJ1-2 TRBV29-1 TGCAGCGTTGAGCTCCGGGACAGTGTTAACTATGGCTACACCTTC CSVELRDSVNYGYTF
- TRBD2 TRBJ2-3 TRBV20-1 TGCAGTGCTCCCGACGGACTAGCGGGGAGCACAGATACGCAGTATTTT CSAPDGLAGSTDTQYF
many - TRBJ2-1 TRBV7-2 TGTGCCAGCAGCTTAGCCCTCCGAAACAATGAGCAGTTCTTC CASSLALRNNEQFF
few - TRBJ2-6 TRBV29-1 TGCAGCGTTGTGTTAGCGGATCTGGGGGGGGCCAACGTCCTGACTTTC CSVVLADLGGANVLTF
- TRBD2 TRBJ2-1 TRBV5-5 TGTGCCAGCAGCTTGGCCGGAGGAGCGGGGGGGAATGAGCAGTTCTTC CASSLAGGAGGNEQFF
many TRBD2 TRBJ2-1 TRBV10-2 TGCGCCAGCAGACTAGCGGGGGGCGAATACAATGAGCAGTTCTTC CASRLAGGEYNEQFF
many - TRBJ2-2 TRBV13 TGTGCCAGCAGCCCACCTTCGAACACCGGGGAGCTGTTTTTT CASSPPSNTGELFF
few - TRBJ2-3 TRBV12-3/TRBV12-4 TGTGCCAGCATTGATCGGGGGATCACAGATACGCAGTATTTT CASIDRGITDTQYF
- TRBD1 TRBJ1-1 TRBV2 TGTGCCAGCAGTGAAGCCGGGACAGGGCCTAGTGAAGCTTTCTTT CASSEAGTGPSEAFF
many - TRBJ1-2 TRBV29-1 TGCAGCGTGGCGACCGGGGGTGGCTACACCTTC CSVATGGGYTF
- TRBD2 TRBJ2-5 TRBV5-1 TGCGCCAGCAGCACCGTCCGGGGGAGGGCAGAGACCCAGTACTTC CASSTVRGRAETQYF
few - TRBJ2-3 TRBV10-3 TGTGCCATCTCCGAGGGGGTGGCAGATACGCAGTATTTT CAISEGVADTQYF
- TRBD1 TRBJ1-3 TRBV28 TGTGCCAGCAGTTTGGACAGGGCGGACACCATATATTTT CASSLDRADTIYF